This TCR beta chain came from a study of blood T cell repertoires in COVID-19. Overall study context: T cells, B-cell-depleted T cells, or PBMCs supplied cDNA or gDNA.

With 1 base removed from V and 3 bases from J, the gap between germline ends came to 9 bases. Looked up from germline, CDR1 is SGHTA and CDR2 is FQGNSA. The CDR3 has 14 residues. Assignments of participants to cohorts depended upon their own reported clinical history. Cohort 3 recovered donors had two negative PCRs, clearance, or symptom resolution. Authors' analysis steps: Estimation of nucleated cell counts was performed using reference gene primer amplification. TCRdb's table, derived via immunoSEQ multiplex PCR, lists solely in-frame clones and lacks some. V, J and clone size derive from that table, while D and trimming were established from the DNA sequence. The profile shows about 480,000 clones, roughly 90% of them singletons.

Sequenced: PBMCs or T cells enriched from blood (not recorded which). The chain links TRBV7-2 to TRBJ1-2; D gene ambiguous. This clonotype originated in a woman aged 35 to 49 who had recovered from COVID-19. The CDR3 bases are TGTGCCAGCAGCTTAGTCGGACTAGACTATGGCTACACCTTC. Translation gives CASSLVGLDYGYTF.